There are many counts of the clone carrying this T cell receptor (beta chain). This sample is part of a study of Graves' ophthalmopathy and Graves' hyperthyroidism. About the research overall: Peripheral blood (taken before any treatment) was collected at initial diagnosis.

RNA served as the template for amplifying TCR beta CDR3 regions. Amplification began with first-round RT-PCR using HTBI primers, then second-round multiplex PCR was performed. TCRdb re-called the multiplex PCR reads with MiXCR, one entry per CDR3 protein. The sample consists of roughly 610,000 distinct CDR3 sequences, approximately 21% of them appearing once. The sequence was obtained from a woman younger than 35 with stable Graves' hyperthyroidism. Some clones in this sample may be carry-over from other donors' samples. What was sequenced was peripheral blood.

The CDR3 sequence: CASSEGGGHLNSGNTIYF. The CDR3 DNA is TGTGCCAGCAGTGAAGGTGGCGGCCACTTAAACTCTGGAAACACCATATATTTT. The V and J genes are TRBV6-1 and TRBJ1-3, with D uncertain. CDR1 and CDR2 from the germline V gene are MNHNS and SASEGT. The CDR3 totals 18 residues. Trimming left V 1 base short and J 0 bases short, with 16 bases between.